This T cell receptor (beta chain) was sequenced in a study of PD-1 blockade in classical Hodgkin lymphoma. Overall study results and limits: Relapsed/refractory patients reportedly had the lowest baseline TCR diversity, below newly diagnosed patients, who were below healthy donors.

CDR1 and CDR2 from the germline V gene are MNHEY and SVGAGI. Trimming took 5 bases from V and 6 from J; bases not matched to a gene: 2. The length of the CDR3 is 14 residues. This clone has a handful of counts. Its antigen remains unidentified. The data were produced by immunoSEQ multiplex PCR, yet TCRdb's version contains in-frame clones alone and is incomplete. The table shows roughly 100,000 clones, with 78% occurring only once. The time point denotes: cycle 4 day 1 (C4D1), after about 6 weeks of nivolumab. Exposure to brentuximab vedotin varied, and each patient had relapsed following autologous stem cell transplantation.

The J gene is TRBJ2-5, the V gene TRBV6-5, with 14 bases that match TRBD2. This TCR was recovered from a human donor with classical Hodgkin lymphoma. Sample: peripheral blood mononuclear cells (PBMCs), taken before the fourth cycle of nivolumab. The CDR3 DNA sequence: TGTGCCAGCAGTCGACTAGCGGGAGGGAAGACCCAGTACTTC. Protein: CASSRLAGGKTQYF.